Each of the 17 T cell receptor beta chains below was sequenced from the same sample in a study of blood T cell repertoires in COVID-19. TCRdb's table, derived via immunoSEQ multiplex PCR, lists solely in-frame clones and lacks some. The data hold some 180,000 clones, with nearly 90% observed a single time. Sequencing was carried out using peripheral blood. The receptors shown here come from a man in his 60s with active or convalescent COVID-19.

The chain couples TRBV5-1 to TRBJ1-2; 10 nucleotides agree with TRBD1. The germline gives CDR1 SGHRS, CDR2 YFSETQ. The ends lost 0 bases at V and 3 bases at J; junction bases unmatched: 2. The CDR3 is made up of 15 amino acids. CDR3 region: CASSLGTGGYYGYTF. CDR3 sequence (DNA): TGCGCCAGCAGCTTGGGGACAGGGGGATACTATGGCTACACCTTC.

V usage is TRBV19 and J usage is TRBJ2-1; the D gene is possibly TRBD2 (7 bases). The ends were cut back, 3 bases at V and 8 bases at J, with 14 bases in the middle. Germline V gives CDR1 LNHDA, CDR2 SQIVND (reference sequence). There are 14 residues in the CDR3. The CDR3 nucleotides read TGTGCCAGTAGTATGAGGGGGGGCATCGATGAGCAGTTCTTC. Translating gives CASSMRGGIDEQFF.

The chain recombines TRBV6-6 with TRBJ2-7; weak D call: TRBD2 (6 bases). Germline V lookup: CDR1 MNHNY, CDR2 SVGAGI (reference sequence). CDR3 size: 14 residues. With 0 bases removed from V and 2 bases from J, the gap between germline ends came to 8 bases. The CDR3 DNA is TGTGCCAGCAGTTACTCCCCGGGGGCCTACGAGCAGTACTTC. It translates to CASSYSPGAYEQYF.

CDR3 sequence (DNA): TGTGCCAGCTCACCGGGTTCCGGGAAGACTAACTATGGCTACACCTTC. Its translation is CASSPGSGKTNYGYTF. This rearrangement joins TRBV18 to TRBJ1-2; D is undetermined. Germline V gene sequence: CDR1 KGHSH, CDR2 LQKENI. Deletions cut 3 bases from V and 0 bases from J, with 14 bases between. This CDR3 region has 16 residues.

The CDR3: CASRNRRGQPQHF. CDR3 DNA sequence: TGTGCCAGCAGAAACAGGCGGGGCCAGCCCCAGCATTTT. The chain uses TRBV6-5 and TRBJ1-5, with D possibly TRBD1 on 5 matching bases. The CDR3 has 13 amino acids. From germline, CDR1 is MNHEY and CDR2 SVGAGI. Trimming removed 6 bases from V and 7 bases from J, with 13 bases in between.

The chain uses TRBV7-2 and TRBJ1-2; TRBD1 aligns across 7 bases. Germline CDR1 SGHTA, CDR2 FQGNSA. The CDR3 has 14 residues. J was trimmed by 8 bases and V by 5 bases; bases with no gene match: 11. Here the CDR3 reads CASSPRTGLEGYTF. The CDR3 nucleotides read TGTGCCAGCAGCCCTCGGACAGGTTTAGAAGGCTACACCTTC. The variable domain in full, with the rest retrieved from reference TRBV7-2 and TRBJ1-2, is GAGVSQSPSNKVTEKGKDVELRCDPISGHTALYWYRQSLGQGLEFLIYFQGNSAPDKSGLPSDRFSAERTGGSVSTLTIQRTQQEDSAVYLCASSPRTGLEGYTFGSGTRLTVV.

This rearrangement joins TRBV5-1 to TRBJ1-6, with a weak D call TRBD1 (5 bases). V shed 2 bases and J shed 5 bases, with 8 bases lying between them. Germline V gene data show CDR1 as SGHRS and CDR2 as YFSETQ. The length of the CDR3 is 14 residues. The chain's CDR3 is CASSLGHNNSPLHF. The CDR3 nucleotides are TGCGCCAGCAGCTTAGGACACAATAATTCACCCCTCCACTTT.

The chain couples TRBV19 to TRBJ2-5; 8 bases match TRBD2. The V gene end was trimmed by 5 bases and the J gene end by 2 bases; junction bases not matched to a gene: 4. Germline assignment: CDR1 LNHDA and CDR2 SQIVND (reference sequence). This CDR3 contains 14 residues. CDR3 loop: CASSERGPQETQYF. The CDR3 bases are TGTGCCAGTAGTGAGCGGGGGCCTCAAGAGACCCAGTACTTC.

The chain uses TRBV29-1 and TRBJ2-1; 9 nucleotides agree with TRBD2. Germline CDR1 and CDR2: SQVTM and ANQGSEA. This CDR3 is built from 15 residues. V was pared by 2 bases and J by 3 bases, with 5 bases of the junction left unmatched. This chain's CDR3 is CSVEYLAGNYNEQFF. CDR3 DNA sequence: TGCAGCGTTGAATATCTAGCGGGGAACTACAATGAGCAGTTCTTC.

This chain connects TRBV5-5 to TRBJ1-2; 8 nucleotides agree with TRBD1. Germline CDR1 SGHKS, CDR2 YYEKEE (reference sequence). V shed 4 bases, J shed 6 bases, and the junction held 8 bases outside the gene matches. This CDR3 spans 14 amino acids. CDR3 nucleotides: TGTGCCAGCAGCAAATACAGGGGGGACGATGGCTACACCTTC. Translating it yields CASSKYRGDDGYTF.

V gene TRBV15 combines with J gene TRBJ2-7; D may be TRBD2 (6 bases). This CDR3 is built from 16 residues. Trimming stripped 0 bases from V and 1 base from J, with 13 bases between. Germline lookup yields CDR1 LNHNV and CDR2 YYDKDF (reference sequence). The CDR3 DNA sequence: TGTGCCACCAGCAGAGAAGGGCGGGGCCCTTCCTACGAGCAGTACTTC. Translated, it gives CATSREGRGPSYEQYF.

The chain links TRBV4-1 to TRBJ1-2; D remains unclear. Germline values: CDR1 MGHRA, CDR2 YSYEKL. Deletions cut 5 bases from V and 0 bases from J, with 13 bases between. The CDR3 length is 15 residues. CDR3 amino acids: CASSADWRANYGYTF. The DNA for the CDR3 is TGCGCCAGCAGCGCCGACTGGAGAGCTAACTATGGCTACACCTTC.

The rearrangement links TRBV10-1 to TRBJ2-1; 7 nucleotides agree with TRBD1. CDR3 size: 13 residues. The germline gives CDR1 WNHNN, CDR2 SYGVQD (reference sequence). V lost 2 bases, J lost 7 bases, and 2 bases stayed unmatched. CDR3 nucleotides: TGCGCCAGCAGTGAGAGGGGGCGAAATGAGCAGTTCTTC. It codes for CASSERGRNEQFF.

This sequence joins TRBV19 and TRBJ1-2; tentative D call: TRBD1 (5 bases). Trimming cost V 7 bases and J 4 bases, with 13 bases left between them. Germline CDR1 is LNHDA and CDR2 is SQIVND (reference sequence). The CDR3 extends over 13 amino acids. CDR3 residues: CASTRDLGYGYTF. DNA of the CDR3: TGTGCCAGTACCAGGGATTTGGGCTATGGCTACACCTTC.

The V call is TRBV4-1, the J call TRBJ1-5; 8 positions match TRBD1. There are 16 residues in the CDR3. Germline CDR1 is MGHRA and CDR2 is YSYEKL. V lost 0 bases to trimming and J lost 5 bases; unmatched junction nucleotides: 6. This CDR3 reads CASSQDWAGGDQPQHF. CDR3 sequence (DNA): TGCGCCAGCAGCCAAGATTGGGCAGGGGGCGATCAGCCCCAGCATTTT.

This clone was observed once. In nucleotides, the CDR3 is TGTGCCAGCAGTTACGTGGGGAGAAGCACAGATACGCAGTATTTT. Encoded protein: CASSYVGRSTDTQYF. The gene calls are TRBV6-5 and TRBJ2-3; D possibly corresponds to TRBD2 (5 bases). V lost 2 bases, J lost 0 bases, and 9 bases lay in between. The CDR3 covers 15 residues. Germline-derived CDR1 and CDR2 are MNHEY and SVGAGI.

The V and J genes are TRBV5-6 and TRBJ1-1; the match to TRBD1 covers 8 bases. The germline CDR1 and CDR2 sequences are SGHDT and YYEEEE. This CDR3 has 16 residues. The J segment lost 1 base and the V segment lost 0 bases, leaving 5 bases of the junction unmatched. In DNA, the CDR3 is TGTGCCAGCAGCTTGGTACAGGGGGATTGGAACACTGAAGCTTTCTTT. Translated, it gives CASSLVQGDWNTEAFF.